This T cell receptor beta chain is from a study of blood T cell repertoires in COVID-19. TCRdb's copy holds only in-frame clones and misses some; the assay was immunoSEQ multiplex PCR. This table has 170,000 or so clones, 87% appearing once. The CDR3 is 14 residues long. The germline V gene has CDR1 SGHNT and CDR2 YYREEE (reference sequence). V shed 5 bases, J shed 0 bases, and the junction held 5 bases outside the gene matches. The chain is built from TRBV5-4 and TRBJ2-7; 7 nucleotides agree with TRBD1. The sample comprised peripheral blood. The TCR originated in a woman in her 70s with COVID-19, enrolled during active disease. CDR3 sequence reads: CASSFRQGSYEQYF. In DNA, the CDR3 is TGTGCCAGCAGTTTTCGACAGGGCTCCTACGAGCAGTACTTC.